Shown below are 21 T cell receptor beta chains from a single sample sequenced in a study of blood T cell repertoires in COVID-19. Produced via immunoSEQ multiplex PCR; TCRdb's table is partial and in-frame only. The table includes some 150,000 clones, 65% to 85% detected once. The sequencing input was peripheral blood. These receptors all come from a human donor in a cohort sampled during active COVID-19.

The rearrangement uses TRBV6-5 and TRBJ1-5, with TRBD1 identical over 11 bases. The CDR3 sequence is 15 residues long. Trimming took 5 bases from V and 7 from J; bases not matched to a gene: 7. Germline V CDR1 and CDR2: MNHEY, SVGAGI. The DNA for the CDR3 is TGTGCCAGCAGTCGAGGACAGGGGGCGCAGCAGCCCCAGCATTTT. This sequence encodes CASSRGQGAQQPQHF.

The V and J genes are TRBV7-9 and TRBJ1-1; D is unclear. Per the germline V gene, CDR1 is SEHNR and CDR2 is FQNEAQ (reference sequence). This CDR3 is built from 15 residues. V was cut by 1 base and J by 0 bases, with 9 bases left in between. The CDR3 loop is CASSLGRAVNTEAFF. CDR3 sequence (DNA): TGTGCCAGCAGCTTAGGGAGGGCAGTGAACACTGAAGCTTTCTTT.

J is TRBJ1-3 and V is TRBV6-5; no firm D call. In germline, CDR1 is MNHEY, CDR2 SVGAGI. The CDR3 runs to 14 residues. V lost 6 bases, J lost 0 bases, and 9 bases lay in between. CDR3 loop: CASSLPDSGNTIYF. Written as DNA, the CDR3 is TGTGCCAGCAGCCTCCCAGACTCTGGAAACACCATATATTTT.

The rearrangement links TRBV4-1 to TRBJ2-4; a weak D match, TRBD1 (6 bases). Germline loops: CDR1 MGHRA, CDR2 YSYEKL. Trimming removed 0 bases from V and 0 bases from J, with 21 bases in between. The CDR3 covers 20 residues. DNA for the CDR3: TGCGCCAGCAGCCAAGAAGTTGCTCAAACAGGGTCCTTAGCCAAAAACATTCAGTACTTC. Translating it yields CASSQEVAQTGSLAKNIQYF.

The chain recombines TRBV5-6 with TRBJ2-2; 8 bases are shared with TRBD1. The junction had 7 bases not matched to a gene; V was cut back by 4 bases and J by 5 bases. The CDR3 consists of 15 residues. Germline-derived CDR1 and CDR2 are SGHDT and YYEEEE. Written as DNA, the CDR3 is TGTGCCAGCAGCGTGGACAGGGCTTTAACCGGGGAGCTGTTTTTT. Translation: CASSVDRALTGELFF. Full variable domain (outside the CDR3, taken from reference TRBV5-6 and TRBJ2-2): DAGVTQSPTHLIKTRGQQVTLRCSPKSGHDTVSWYQQALGQGPQFIFQYYEEEERQRGNFPDRFSGHQFPNYSSELNVNALLLGDSALYLCASSVDRALTGELFFGEGSRLTVL.

The chain combines TRBV12-5 with TRBJ2-7; 9 bases fit TRBD1. The V gene end was trimmed by 0 bases and the J gene end by 3 bases; junction bases not matched to a gene: 12. CDR3 size: 18 residues. In germline, CDR1 is LGHNT, CDR2 FRNRAP. CDR3 coding DNA: TGTGCTAGTGGTTTGGTACCCCCCCACAGGGGGCGCTTCTACGAGCAGTACTTC. As protein: CASGLVPPHRGRFYEQYF.

The rearrangement joins TRBV5-1 to TRBJ2-2; 7 nucleotides align to TRBD1. Germline loops: CDR1 SGHRS, CDR2 YFSETQ. Unmatched junction bases numbered 8, after V lost 4 bases and J lost 5 bases. The CDR3 runs 15 residues. The CDR3 sequence is CASSLTGVGTGELFF. CDR3 DNA sequence: TGCGCCAGCAGCCTCACAGGGGTTGGGACCGGGGAGCTGTTTTTT.

This clone appeared a single time. The chain has TRBV2 and TRBJ2-6, with 8 bases matching TRBD1. Germline V lookup: CDR1 SNHLY, CDR2 FYNNEI. V shed 7 bases and J 0 bases; nucleotides not matched to a gene: 11. The CDR3 has 18 residues. Written as DNA, the CDR3 is TGTGCCAGCAACCGGGACAGGCTCCTCTTCTCTGGGGCCAACGTCCTGACTTTC. Its translation is CASNRDRLLFSGANVLTF. Looking up the rest from reference TRBV2 and TRBJ2-6 gives the full variable domain: EPEVTQTPSHQVTQMGQEVILRCVPISNHLYFYWYRQILGQKVEFLVSFYNNEISEKSEIFDDQFSVERPDGSNFTLKIRSTKLEDSAMYFCASNRDRLLFSGANVLTFGAGSRLTVL.

This clone was detected once. The chain combines TRBV10-3 with TRBJ2-2, with no clear D. V lost 6 bases, J lost 2 bases, and 10 bases lay in between. CDR3 length equals 14 residues. Germline V gives CDR1 ENHRY, CDR2 SYGVKD. The CDR3: CAIRTRLNTGELFF. The CDR3 coding sequence is TGTGCCATCAGGACACGGCTCAACACCGGGGAGCTGTTTTTT.

The chain couples TRBV9 to TRBJ2-1, with D tentatively TRBD2 (6 bases). The V end was cut by 4 bases, the J end by 0 bases, with 11 bases between. This CDR3 has 15 residues. Germline V gene data show CDR1 as SGDLS and CDR2 as YYNGEE. The CDR3 protein is CASSLAGSSYNEQFF. CDR3 nucleotides: TGTGCCAGCAGCCTCGCGGGGAGCTCCTACAATGAGCAGTTCTTC.

V is TRBV5-1 and J is TRBJ2-7; tentative D call: TRBD2 (6 bases). The CDR3 totals 15 residues. In germline, CDR1 is SGHRS, CDR2 YFSETQ. Trimming shortened V by 4 bases and J by 0 bases, and 14 bases separated the two germline ends. Written as DNA, the CDR3 is TGCGCCAGCAGCGGACGACAGACTAGCTCCTACGAGCAGTACTTC. It translates to CASSGRQTSSYEQYF.

The chain recombines TRBV7-2 with TRBJ1-2; 10 bases are shared with TRBD1. The length of the CDR3 is 19 residues. Germline values: CDR1 SGHTA, CDR2 FQGNSA. With V trimmed by 5 bases and J by 4 bases, 19 bases remained unmatched. In DNA, the CDR3 is TGTGCCAGCAGCAATAACGTCCCGGGACAGGGGTGGGAGGGCTATGGCTACACCTTC. Encoded protein: CASSNNVPGQGWEGYGYTF.

The rearrangement links TRBV6-4 to TRBJ1-1; tentatively, D is TRBD1 (5 bases). This CDR3 has 13 residues. Trimming pared 5 bases from V and 1 base from J, leaving 8 bases between. Germline CDR1 reads MRHNA; CDR2 reads SNTAGT. CDR3 protein: CASSRDWNTEAFF. The CDR3 nucleotides read TGTGCCAGCAGTCGGGACTGGAACACTGAAGCTTTCTTT.

The chain recombines TRBV25-1 with TRBJ1-1; 7 bases line up with TRBD1. Trimming cost V 6 bases and J 3 bases; bases outside gene matches: 4. CDR3 size: 13 residues. Per the germline V gene, CDR1 is MGHDK and CDR2 is SYGVNS. The CDR3 protein is CASSWGQYTEAFF. As DNA, the CDR3 is TGTGCCAGCAGCTGGGGACAGTACACTGAAGCTTTCTTT.

The gene calls are TRBV3-1 (or the pseudogene TRBV3-2) and TRBJ2-7; D is ambiguous. V was cut by 0 bases and J by 3 bases, with 12 bases left in between. The CDR3 is 15 residues long. Germline-derived CDR1 and CDR2 are LGHDT and YNNKEL (reference sequence). CDR3 nucleotides: TGTGCCAGCAGCCAAGACGTATCTAGTCACTACGAGCAGTACTTC. It specifies CASSQDVSSHYEQYF.

V and J are TRBV5-1 and TRBJ2-7; the match to TRBD1 covers 7 bases. Trimming cost V 6 bases and J 1 base; bases outside gene matches: 10. Per germline, CDR1 SGHRS and CDR2 YFSETQ. CDR3 length: 15 residues. CDR3 bases: TGCGCCAGCACCAAAGGGGGCGCGTCTTCCTACGAGCAGTACTTC. Protein: CASTKGGASSYEQYF.

V and J are TRBV5-1 and TRBJ2-5; D may be TRBD2 (6 bases). The CDR3 is 16 amino acids. Trimming stripped 1 base from V and 2 bases from J, with 15 bases between. Germline V CDR1 and CDR2: SGHRS, YFSETQ. The CDR3 region has the DNA TGCGCCAGCAGCTTGACGGCTAGCGAGATTCAAGAGACCCAGTACTTC. Amino acid sequence: CASSLTASEIQETQYF.

The chain is built from TRBV19 and TRBJ2-7, with 8 nucleotides matching TRBD2. The V and J ends lost 6 bases and 5 bases, in that order; junction bases with no gene match: 21. The germline V gene encodes CDR1 LNHDA and CDR2 SQIVND (reference sequence). The CDR3 loop spans 18 amino acids. DNA for the CDR3: TGTGCCAGTAGGAGCCTCTACCTCTCCCTGCTAGCGGGTGACGAGCAGTACTTC. Protein sequence: CASRSLYLSLLAGDEQYF.

The chain is built from TRBV11-3 and TRBJ1-1; TRBD1 matches 8 bases. The CDR3 runs to 15 residues. After removal of 1 base from V and 3 bases from J, the junction contained 4 bases not matched to a gene. Per the germline V gene, CDR1 is SGHNT and CDR2 is YENEEA. The chain's CDR3 is CASSLGTGKDTEAFF. The CDR3 nucleotides are TGTGCCAGCAGCTTAGGGACAGGGAAAGACACTGAAGCTTTCTTT.

J is TRBJ2-1 and V is TRBV5-6; the match to TRBD1 covers 11 bases. J lost 7 bases, V lost 5 bases, and 8 bases had no gene match. CDR3 length: 15 residues. Germline CDR1 is SGHDT and CDR2 is YYEEEE. This CDR3 reads CASRAGTGGLNEQFF. For the CDR3, the DNA is TGTGCCAGCAGGGCCGGGACAGGGGGGTTAAATGAGCAGTTCTTC.

This clone was counted only a few times. This chain links TRBV6-1 with TRBJ1-5; D ambiguous. CDR3 length: 16 amino acids. The germline V gene encodes CDR1 MNHNS and CDR2 SASEGT. The V gene lost 2 bases and the J gene lost 2 bases, with 13 bases spanning the gap. The CDR3 sequence is CASSEPRGSGNQPQHF. The CDR3 nucleotides read TGTGCCAGCAGTGAACCCCGGGGTTCTGGCAATCAGCCCCAGCATTTT.